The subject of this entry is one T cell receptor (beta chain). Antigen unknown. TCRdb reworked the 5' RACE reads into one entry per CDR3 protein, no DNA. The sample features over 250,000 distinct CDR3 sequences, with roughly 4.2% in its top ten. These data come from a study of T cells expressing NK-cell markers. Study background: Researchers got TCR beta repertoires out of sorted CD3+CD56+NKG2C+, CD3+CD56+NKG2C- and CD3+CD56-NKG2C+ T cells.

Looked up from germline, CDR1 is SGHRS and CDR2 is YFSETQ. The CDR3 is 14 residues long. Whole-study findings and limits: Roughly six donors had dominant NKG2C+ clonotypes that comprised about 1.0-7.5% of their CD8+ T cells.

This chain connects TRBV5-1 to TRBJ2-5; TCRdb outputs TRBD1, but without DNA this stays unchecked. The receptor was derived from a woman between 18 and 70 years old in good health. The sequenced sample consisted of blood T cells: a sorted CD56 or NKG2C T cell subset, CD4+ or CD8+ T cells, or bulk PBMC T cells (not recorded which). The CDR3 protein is CASSLQGDQETQYF.